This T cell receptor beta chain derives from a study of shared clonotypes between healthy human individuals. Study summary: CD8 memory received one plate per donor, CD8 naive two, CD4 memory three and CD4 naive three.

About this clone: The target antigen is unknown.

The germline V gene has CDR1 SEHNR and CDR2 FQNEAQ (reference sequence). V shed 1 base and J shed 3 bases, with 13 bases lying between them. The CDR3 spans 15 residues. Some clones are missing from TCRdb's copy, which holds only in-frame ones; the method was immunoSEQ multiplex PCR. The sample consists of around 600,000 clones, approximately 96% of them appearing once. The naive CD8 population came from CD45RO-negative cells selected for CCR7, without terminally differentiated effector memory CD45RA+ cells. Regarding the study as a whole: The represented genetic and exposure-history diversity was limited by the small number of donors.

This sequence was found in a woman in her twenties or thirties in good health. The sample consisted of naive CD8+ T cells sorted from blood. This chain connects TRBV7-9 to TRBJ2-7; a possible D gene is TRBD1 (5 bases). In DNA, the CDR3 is TGTGCCAGCAGCTTAGGTGAGGACACCTTCTACGAGCAGTACTTC. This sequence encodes CASSLGEDTFYEQYF.